This T cell receptor (beta chain) came from a study of T-cell reconstitution after alpha-beta-depleted transplantation in children (dated by TCRdb to the mid-2010s). Looking at the study overall: T-cell immune reconstitution after TCRalphabeta/CD19-depleted allogeneic hematopoietic cell transplantation in children was quantitatively tracked in the study by means of TCR repertoire profiling. Summary of the overall study and its limitations: Over subsequent months, a decline in hyperexpanded clone frequencies was noted, and after one year, T-cell counts and TCRbeta diversity were mostly ascribed to newly produced T cells. Apparently early alphabetaT-cell count recovery about two months after transplant reportedly relied on only several hundred rapidly expanded clones derived from non-depleted graft cells. In some patients, high TCRbeta diversity at day 60 was attributed to recipient T cells and intrathymic progenitors that had survived conditioning.

Libraries were made using PCR. Sequencing used an Illumina HiSeq 2500. Molecular barcoding was employed in the preparation of TCR libraries, with unique molecular identifiers being used to normalize TCRbeta repertoire quantification. TCRdb handled the public reads itself, with Q25 trimming in fastp and clone calling in MiXCR, and kept productive beta chains. Every CDR3 protein is listed once, alongside the most common genes and DNA of its rows. The sample contains 450,000 to 550,000 distinct CDR3 sequences, roughly 10% of them found a single time. The ten largest account for 14% of the sample. Interpreted using the paper, the treatment or condition label stands for: allogeneic hematopoietic cell transplantation with graft depleted of TCRalphabeta T cells and CD19 B cells. TCRalphabeta/CD19-depleted allogeneic hematopoietic cell grafts were given to the transplant recipients, all of whom were children.

Regarding this clonotype: Its cognate antigen has yet to be identified. Base qualities are missing; no much larger clone stands one base away.

The CDR3 covers 15 residues, taking in both the cysteine and the phenylalanine. Only the CDR3 region is kept as DNA, spanning 45 bases read in frame from base 1. V is cut by 2 bases and J by 2 bases, and the space between the germline ends is 12 bases. CDR1 MNHEY and CDR2 SMNVEV are derived from the germline V gene (reference sequence). The specimen was PBMCs, mostly from graft donor cells, collected 180 days after TCRalphabeta/CD19-depleted stem cell transplant. The TCR sequence derives from a female patient aged 2-15 years who had a stem cell transplant for aplastic anemia, so the T cells may come from the graft donor. The rearrangement combines TRBV27 with TRBJ2-5, with the D call tentatively TRBD1 or TRBD2, each fitting 5 bases. The sequence in DNA is TGTGCCAGCAGTTTACAGGGTCGGGGTCAAGAGACCCAGTACTTC. The translation is CASSLQGRGQETQYF.